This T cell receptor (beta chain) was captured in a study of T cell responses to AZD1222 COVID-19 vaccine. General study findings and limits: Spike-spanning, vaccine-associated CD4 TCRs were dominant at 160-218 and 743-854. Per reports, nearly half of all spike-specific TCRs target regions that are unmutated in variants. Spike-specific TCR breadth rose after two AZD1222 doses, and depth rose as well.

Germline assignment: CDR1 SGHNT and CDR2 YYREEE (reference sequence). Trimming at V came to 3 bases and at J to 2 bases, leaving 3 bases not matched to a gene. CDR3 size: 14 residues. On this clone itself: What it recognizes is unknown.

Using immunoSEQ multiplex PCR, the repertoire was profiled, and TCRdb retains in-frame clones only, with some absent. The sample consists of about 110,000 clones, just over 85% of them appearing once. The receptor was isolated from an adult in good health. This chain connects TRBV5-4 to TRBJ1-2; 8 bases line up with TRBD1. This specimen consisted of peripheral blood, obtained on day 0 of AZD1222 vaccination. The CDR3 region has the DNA TGTGCCAGCAGCTCACAGGGGGAGAACTATGGCTACACCTTC. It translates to CASSSQGENYGYTF.